Listed below are T cell receptor beta chains from one sample, sequenced in a study of post-analysis software for immune sequencing data. TCRdb passed the PCR reads through MiXCR, listing each CDR3 protein once. Among fewer than 850,000 distinct CDR3 sequences, about 32% were seen once, and the ten largest hold 0.5% to 0.6%. The sample consisted of blood. These receptors were collected from a girl aged 10 to 17 with multiple sclerosis. The CDR3 runs from the conserved cysteine through the conserved F or W. Each record gives: CDR3 protein, CDR3 DNA, J gene, V gene, clone size, D gene. D genes are given only for firm matches. A row's size may be missing; if present it is once, few, many or a size class.

CDR3 protein: CSVMWGRRSYNEQFF
CDR3 DNA: TGCAGTGTTATGTGGGGGAGACGGTCCTACAATGAGCAGTTCTTC
J gene: TRBJ2-1
V gene: TRBV20-1
clone size: -
D gene: -

CDR3 protein: CSAPGSGGYSSGMFSYEQYF
CDR3 DNA: TGCAGTGCCCCTGGGTCAGGGGGTTACTCTAGCGGCATGTTCTCCTACGAGCAGTACTTC
J gene: TRBJ2-7
V gene: TRBV20-1
clone size: few
D gene: -

CDR3 protein: CSARVPGQGLGTF
CDR3 DNA: TGCAGTGCTAGAGTCCCGGGACAGGGTTTGGGGACTTTC
J gene: TRBJ2-6
V gene: TRBV20-1
clone size: -
D gene: TRBD1

CDR3 protein: CASSLGRGYQPQHF
CDR3 DNA: TGTGCCAGCAGTTTAGGCAGGGGGTATCAGCCCCAGCATTTT
J gene: TRBJ1-5
V gene: TRBV28
clone size: -
D gene: TRBD1

CDR3 protein: CSASRGLAFTYEQYF
CDR3 DNA: TGCAGTGCTAGCCGGGGACTAGCTTTCACCTACGAGCAGTACTTC
J gene: TRBJ2-7
V gene: TRBV20-1
clone size: -
D gene: TRBD2

CDR3 protein: CAGSPRGVAGLYEQYF
CDR3 DNA: TGTGCCGGCAGCCCACGGGGAGTAGCGGGGCTCTACGAGCAGTACTTC
J gene: TRBJ2-7
V gene: TRBV7-2
clone size: -
D gene: TRBD2

CDR3 protein: CASSGEIGDTEAFF
CDR3 DNA: TGTGCCAGCAGCGGAGAAATCGGTGACACTGAAGCTTTCTTT
J gene: TRBJ1-1
V gene: TRBV9
clone size: -
D gene: -

CDR3 protein: CASSALSGQGYGYTF
CDR3 DNA: TGTGCCAGCAGCGCCCTATCGGGACAGGGGTATGGCTACACCTTC
J gene: TRBJ1-2
V gene: TRBV9
clone size: few
D gene: TRBD1

CDR3 protein: CASSLRQSRSEPQHF
CDR3 DNA: TGTGCCAGCAGTTTACGGCAGTCTAGGTCTGAGCCCCAGCATTTT
J gene: TRBJ1-5
V gene: TRBV28
clone size: -
D gene: -

CDR3 protein: CASSHPRLPRSDEQFF
CDR3 DNA: TGTGCCAGCAGCCATCCCAGACTACCCCGGAGCGATGAGCAGTTCTTC
J gene: TRBJ2-1
V gene: TRBV7-9
clone size: -
D gene: -

CDR3 protein: CASSSPSLAGGLKNIQYF
CDR3 DNA: TGTGCCAGCAGCTCCCCCTCACTAGCGGGAGGTCTGAAAAACATTCAGTACTTC
J gene: TRBJ2-4
V gene: TRBV6-1
clone size: few
D gene: TRBD2

CDR3 protein: CASTQIGLAGGEQFF
CDR3 DNA: TGCGCCAGCACCCAGATCGGACTAGCGGGGGGTGAGCAGTTCTTC
J gene: TRBJ2-1
V gene: TRBV5-1
clone size: -
D gene: TRBD2

CDR3 protein: CASSAGRGEDTQYF
CDR3 DNA: TGCGCCAGCAGTGCAGGCAGGGGCGAAGATACGCAGTATTTT
J gene: TRBJ2-3
V gene: TRBV10-2
clone size: -
D gene: -

CDR3 protein: CASSVLWTEAFF
CDR3 DNA: TGTGCCAGCAGCGTTTTGTGGACTGAAGCTTTCTTT
J gene: TRBJ1-1
V gene: TRBV7-2
clone size: -
D gene: -

CDR3 protein: CSVGWGFEETQYF
CDR3 DNA: TGCAGCGTTGGATGGGGATTCGAAGAGACCCAGTACTTC
J gene: TRBJ2-5
V gene: TRBV29-1
clone size: many
D gene: -

CDR3 protein: CASSPVLHSNQPQHF
CDR3 DNA: TGTGCCAGCAGCCCCGTGTTGCATAGCAATCAGCCCCAGCATTTT
J gene: TRBJ1-5
V gene: TRBV7-2
clone size: -
D gene: -

CDR3 protein: CSATALTGGLYNEQFF
CDR3 DNA: TGCAGTGCGACAGCATTGACGGGGGGGTTATACAATGAGCAGTTCTTC
J gene: TRBJ2-1
V gene: TRBV20-1
clone size: -
D gene: TRBD2

CDR3 protein: CASRITGVTGELFF
CDR3 DNA: TGTGCCAGCAGGATAACAGGGGTCACCGGGGAGCTGTTTTTT
J gene: TRBJ2-2
V gene: TRBV12-3/TRBV12-4
clone size: -
D gene: TRBD1

CDR3 protein: CASSRKTEAFF
CDR3 DNA: TGTGCCAGCAGCCGTAAAACTGAAGCTTTCTTT
J gene: TRBJ1-1
V gene: TRBV7-2
clone size: -
D gene: -

CDR3 protein: CSAPIGSGETQYF
CDR3 DNA: TGCAGTGCCCCAATCGGCAGTGGAGAGACCCAGTACTTC
J gene: TRBJ2-5
V gene: TRBV20-1
clone size: -
D gene: -

CDR3 protein: CASSTAGDGTDTQYF
CDR3 DNA: TGTGCCAGCAGCACGGCGGGGGACGGCACAGATACGCAGTATTTT
J gene: TRBJ2-3
V gene: TRBV28
clone size: -
D gene: TRBD2

CDR3 protein: CASSLAWGVYNEQFF
CDR3 DNA: TGTGCCAGCAGCTTGGCTTGGGGGGTTTACAATGAGCAGTTCTTC
J gene: TRBJ2-1
V gene: TRBV5-5
clone size: few
D gene: -

CDR3 protein: CATSDPPRDRGRNTQYF
CDR3 DNA: TGTGCCACCAGTGATCCCCCCCGAGACCGGGGTCGGAATACGCAGTATTTT
J gene: TRBJ2-3
V gene: TRBV24-1
clone size: -
D gene: -

CDR3 protein: CASSQSRGRAGWEQFF
CDR3 DNA: TGTGCCAGCAGCCAGTCCAGGGGAAGAGCGGGATGGGAGCAGTTCTTC
J gene: TRBJ2-1
V gene: TRBV3-1
clone size: -
D gene: -

CDR3 protein: CATSRDYTDSGDTQYF
CDR3 DNA: TGTGCCACCAGCAGAGATTATACGGACTCGGGAGATACGCAGTATTTT
J gene: TRBJ2-3
V gene: TRBV15
clone size: -
D gene: -

CDR3 protein: CASSSSLAGGVYEQFF
CDR3 DNA: TGCGCCAGCAGCTCCTCCCTAGCGGGAGGAGTATATGAGCAGTTCTTC
J gene: TRBJ2-1
V gene: TRBV5-1
clone size: few
D gene: TRBD2

CDR3 protein: CAIGTSGRDEQFF
CDR3 DNA: TGTGCCATCGGGACTAGCGGGAGAGATGAGCAGTTCTTC
J gene: TRBJ2-1
V gene: TRBV10-3
clone size: few
D gene: TRBD2

CDR3 protein: CASSYSKDSTDTQYF
CDR3 DNA: TGTGCCAGCAGTTACTCGAAGGACAGCACAGATACGCAGTATTTT
J gene: TRBJ2-3
V gene: TRBV6-6
clone size: -
D gene: -

CDR3 protein: CAVYSAGGPHNEQFF
CDR3 DNA: TGTGCCGTCTATTCGGCGGGAGGGCCCCACAATGAGCAGTTCTTC
J gene: TRBJ2-1
V gene: TRBV10-3
clone size: -
D gene: TRBD2

CDR3 protein: CASSQDRTQETQYF
CDR3 DNA: TGCGCCAGCAGCCAAGATCGGACGCAAGAGACCCAGTACTTC
J gene: TRBJ2-5
V gene: TRBV3-1
clone size: -
D gene: -

CDR3 protein: CASSYPVGRSYTEAFF
CDR3 DNA: TGTGCCAGCAGCTACCCCGTCGGCAGGTCCTACACTGAAGCTTTCTTT
J gene: TRBJ1-1
V gene: TRBV7-2
clone size: -
D gene: -